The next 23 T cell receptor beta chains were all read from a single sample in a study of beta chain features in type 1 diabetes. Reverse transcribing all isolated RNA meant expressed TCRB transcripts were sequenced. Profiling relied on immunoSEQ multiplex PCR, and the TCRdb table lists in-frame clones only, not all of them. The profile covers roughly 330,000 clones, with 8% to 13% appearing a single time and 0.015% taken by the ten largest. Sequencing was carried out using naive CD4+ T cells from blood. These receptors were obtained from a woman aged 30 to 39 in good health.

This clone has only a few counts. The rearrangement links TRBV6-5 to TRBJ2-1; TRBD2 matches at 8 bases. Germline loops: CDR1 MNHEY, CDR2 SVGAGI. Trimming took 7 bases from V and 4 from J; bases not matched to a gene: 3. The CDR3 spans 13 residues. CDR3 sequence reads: CASMRGVYNEQFF. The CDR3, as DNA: TGTGCCAGCATGCGGGGGGTTTACAATGAGCAGTTCTTC.

The CDR3 spells CASSFGWNSGRAQETQYF. CDR3 DNA sequence: TGTGCCAGCAGCTTCGGTTGGAATAGCGGGAGGGCCCAAGAGACCCAGTACTTC. The rearrangement links TRBV7-8 to TRBJ2-5; 11 bases map to TRBD2. CDR1 and CDR2 from the germline V gene are SGHVS and FQNEAQ. CDR3 length: 18 residues. Trimming at V came to 3 bases and at J to 1 base, leaving 10 bases not matched to a gene.

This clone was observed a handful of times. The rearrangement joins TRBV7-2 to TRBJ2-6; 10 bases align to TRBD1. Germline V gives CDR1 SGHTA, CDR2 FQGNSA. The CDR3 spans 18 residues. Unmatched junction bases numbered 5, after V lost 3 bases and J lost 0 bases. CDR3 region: CASSFAGQGSSGANVLTF. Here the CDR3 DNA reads TGTGCCAGCAGCTTCGCGGGACAGGGGAGCTCTGGGGCCAACGTCCTGACTTTC.

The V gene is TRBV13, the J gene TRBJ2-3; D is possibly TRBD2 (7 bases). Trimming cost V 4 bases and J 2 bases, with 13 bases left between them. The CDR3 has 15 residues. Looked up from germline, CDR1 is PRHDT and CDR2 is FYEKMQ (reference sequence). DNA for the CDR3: TGTGCCAGCAGCTCCGGGGGGCCCCCCACAGATACGCAGTATTTT. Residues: CASSSGGPPTDTQYF.

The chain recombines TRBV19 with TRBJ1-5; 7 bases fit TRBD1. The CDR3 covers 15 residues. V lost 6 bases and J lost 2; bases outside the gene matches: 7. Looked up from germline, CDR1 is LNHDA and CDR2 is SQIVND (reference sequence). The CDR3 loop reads CASSPGQPRNQPQHF. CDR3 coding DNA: TGTGCCAGTAGCCCGGGACAGCCCCGCAATCAGCCCCAGCATTTT.

The CDR3 here is CASSYDSYTGELFF. The CDR3 DNA sequence: TGTGCCAGCAGTTATGACAGCTACACCGGGGAGCTGTTTTTT. This sequence joins TRBV5-4 and TRBJ2-2; possible D gene TRBD1, 5 bases. The CDR3 is 14 amino acids. V was clipped by 5 bases and J by 3 bases, with 11 bases between them. Looked up from germline, CDR1 is SGHNT and CDR2 is YYREEE (reference sequence).

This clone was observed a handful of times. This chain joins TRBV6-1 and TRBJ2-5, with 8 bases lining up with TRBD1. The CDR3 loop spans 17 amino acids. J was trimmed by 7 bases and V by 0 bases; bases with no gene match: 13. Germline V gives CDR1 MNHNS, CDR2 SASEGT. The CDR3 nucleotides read TGTGCCAGCAGTGAAGCGGCGCAGGGGGCGAACCTTGGGACCCAGTACTTC. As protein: CASSEAAQGANLGTQYF.

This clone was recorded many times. The CDR3 region has the DNA TGCGCCAGCAGTCAATCCGGGGGGTATGGCTACACCTTC. Protein sequence: CASSQSGGYGYTF. The V gene is TRBV23-1, the J gene TRBJ1-2; D is possibly TRBD1 (5 bases). TRBV23-1 is flagged as an ORF with uncertain function. The V end lost 0 bases, the J end lost 5 bases, and 7 bases lay between the germline ends. The CDR3 has 13 residues.

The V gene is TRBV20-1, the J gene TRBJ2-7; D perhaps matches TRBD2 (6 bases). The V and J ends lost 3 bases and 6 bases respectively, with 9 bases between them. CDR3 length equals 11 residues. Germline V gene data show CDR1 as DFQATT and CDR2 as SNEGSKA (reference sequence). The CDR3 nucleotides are TGCAGTGCTAGGGTCGGGGGCGAGCAGTACTTC. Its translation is CSARVGGEQYF.

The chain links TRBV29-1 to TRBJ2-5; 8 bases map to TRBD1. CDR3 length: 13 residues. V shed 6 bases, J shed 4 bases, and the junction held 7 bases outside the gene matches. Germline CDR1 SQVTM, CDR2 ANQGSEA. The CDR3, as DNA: TGCAGCGTAGCGCAGGGGGCTGGAGAGACCCAGTACTTC. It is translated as CSVAQGAGETQYF. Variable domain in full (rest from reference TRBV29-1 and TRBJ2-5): SAVISQKPSRDICQRGTSLTIQCQVDSQVTMMFWYRQQPGQSLTLIATANQGSEATYESGFVIDKFPISRPNLTFSTLTVSNMSPEDSSIYLCSVAQGAGETQYFGPGTRLLVL.

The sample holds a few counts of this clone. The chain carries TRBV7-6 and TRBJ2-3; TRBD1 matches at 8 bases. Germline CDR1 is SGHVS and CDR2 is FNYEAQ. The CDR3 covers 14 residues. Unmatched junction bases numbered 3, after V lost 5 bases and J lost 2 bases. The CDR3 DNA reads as TGTGCCAGCAGCGGACAGGGACCCACAGATACGCAGTATTTT. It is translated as CASSGQGPTDTQYF.

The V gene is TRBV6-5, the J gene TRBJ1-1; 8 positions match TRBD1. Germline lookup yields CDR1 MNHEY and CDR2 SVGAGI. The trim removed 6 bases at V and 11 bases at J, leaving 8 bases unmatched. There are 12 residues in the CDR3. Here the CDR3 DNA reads TGTGCCAGCAGCCGCGGACAGGGTGGTGCTTTCTTT. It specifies CASSRGQGGAFF.

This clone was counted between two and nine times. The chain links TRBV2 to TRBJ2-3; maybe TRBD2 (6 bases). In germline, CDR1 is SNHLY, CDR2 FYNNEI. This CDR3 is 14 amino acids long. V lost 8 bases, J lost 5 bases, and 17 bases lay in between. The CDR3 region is CASLRAGGVDTQYF. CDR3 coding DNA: TGTGCCAGCCTGAGGGCCGGAGGGGTAGATACGCAGTATTTT.

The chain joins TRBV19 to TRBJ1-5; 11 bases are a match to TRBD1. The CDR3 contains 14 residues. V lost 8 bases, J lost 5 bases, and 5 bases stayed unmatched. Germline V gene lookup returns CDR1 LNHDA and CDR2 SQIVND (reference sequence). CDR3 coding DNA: TGTGCCAGTTCCGGGACAGGGGGTTATCAGCCCCAGCATTTT. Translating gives CASSGTGGYQPQHF.

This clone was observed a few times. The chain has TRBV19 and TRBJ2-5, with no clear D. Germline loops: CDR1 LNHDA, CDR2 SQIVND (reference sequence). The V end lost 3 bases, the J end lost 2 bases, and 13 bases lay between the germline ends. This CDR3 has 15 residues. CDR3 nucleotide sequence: TGTGCCAGTAGTATTACCGCCGGTTCTCAAGAGACCCAGTACTTC. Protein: CASSITAGSQETQYF.

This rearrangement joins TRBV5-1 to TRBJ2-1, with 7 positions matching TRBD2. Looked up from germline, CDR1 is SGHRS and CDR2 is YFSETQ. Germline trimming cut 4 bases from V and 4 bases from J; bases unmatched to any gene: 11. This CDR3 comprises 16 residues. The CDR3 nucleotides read TGCGCCAGCAGCCTGGCAGGACTAGTCCCGTACAATGAGCAGTTCTTC. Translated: CASSLAGLVPYNEQFF.

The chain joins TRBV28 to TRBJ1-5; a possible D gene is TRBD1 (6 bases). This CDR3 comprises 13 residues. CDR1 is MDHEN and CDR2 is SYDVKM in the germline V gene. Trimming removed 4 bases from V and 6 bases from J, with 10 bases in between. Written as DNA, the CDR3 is TGTGCCAGCAGTTCAACAGGGTTTCAGCCCCAGCATTTT. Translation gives CASSSTGFQPQHF.

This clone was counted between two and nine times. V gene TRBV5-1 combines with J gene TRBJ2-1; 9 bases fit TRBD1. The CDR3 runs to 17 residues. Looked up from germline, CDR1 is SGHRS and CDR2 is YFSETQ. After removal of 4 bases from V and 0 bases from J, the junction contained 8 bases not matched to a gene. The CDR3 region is CASSGSGQGFSYNEQFF. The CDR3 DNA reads TGCGCCAGCAGCGGCTCGGGACAGGGATTCTCCTACAATGAGCAGTTCTTC.

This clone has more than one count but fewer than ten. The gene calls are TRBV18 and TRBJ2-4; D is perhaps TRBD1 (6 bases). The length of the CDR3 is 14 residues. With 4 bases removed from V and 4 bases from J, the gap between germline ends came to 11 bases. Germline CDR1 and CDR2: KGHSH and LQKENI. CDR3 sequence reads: CASSLTTGKNIQYF. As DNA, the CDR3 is TGTGCCAGCTCACTAACCACAGGGAAAAACATTCAGTACTTC.

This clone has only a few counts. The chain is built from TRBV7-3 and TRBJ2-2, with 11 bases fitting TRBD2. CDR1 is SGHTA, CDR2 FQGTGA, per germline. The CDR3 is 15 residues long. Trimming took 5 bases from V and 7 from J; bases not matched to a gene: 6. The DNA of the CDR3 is TGTGCCAGCAGCCATGGGGGACTAGCGGTCGGGGAGCTGTTTTTT. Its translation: CASSHGGLAVGELFF.

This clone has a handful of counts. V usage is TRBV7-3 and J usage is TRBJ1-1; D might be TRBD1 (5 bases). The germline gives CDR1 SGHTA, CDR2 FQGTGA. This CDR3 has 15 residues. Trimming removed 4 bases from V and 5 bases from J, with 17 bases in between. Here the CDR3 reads CASSSDGQGGTEAFF. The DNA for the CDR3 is TGTGCCAGCAGCTCTGATGGGCAGGGAGGGACTGAAGCTTTCTTT.

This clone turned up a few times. The CDR3 here is CASSELGSPYNEQFF. The CDR3 DNA is TGTGCCAGCAGTGAACTTGGCAGTCCCTACAATGAGCAGTTCTTC. The chain is built from TRBV25-1 and TRBJ2-1, with no clear D. Between the trimmed V and J ends, which lost 2 bases and 2 bases, there was a span of 10 bases. The germline CDR1 and CDR2 sequences are MGHDK and SYGVNS. CDR3 size: 15 residues.

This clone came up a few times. The CDR3 DNA follows: TGTGCCTCTACGGGGGGTAGCGGGGGCTCCTACGAGCAGTACTTC. This encodes CASTGGSGGSYEQYF. The chain uses TRBV30 and TRBJ2-7; TRBD2 aligns across 9 bases. The CDR3 consists of 15 residues. V lost 7 bases, J lost 0 bases, and 10 bases stayed unmatched. Germline CDR1 and CDR2: GTSNPN and SVGIG (reference sequence).